Presented here are 30 T cell receptor beta chains from one specimen sequenced in a study of OX40 agonist ivuxolimab in advanced cancers. Assay: immunoSEQ multiplex PCR; the TCRdb copy retains only in-frame clones and omits some. This sample carries over 25,000 clones, roughly four fifths of them seen once, and the ten largest clones take roughly 12%. The sequenced sample was CD4+ or CD8+ T cells sorted from blood, obtained in a trial of the OX40 agonist ivuxolimab. These receptors were collected from an adult with an advanced solid tumor such as melanoma, head and neck, liver or kidney cancer.

The chain has TRBV29-1 and TRBJ1-5; D not resolved. The germline CDR1 and CDR2 sequences are SQVTM and ANQGSEA. Trimming stripped 5 bases from V and 5 bases from J, with 16 bases between. This CDR3 has 14 amino acids. The CDR3 coding sequence is TGCAGCGTTTGGGCAGGCCTTGGAGATCAGCCCCAGCATTTT. Encoded protein: CSVWAGLGDQPQHF.

The rearrangement uses TRBV14 and TRBJ2-7; possibly TRBD1 for D (6 bases). Germline assignment: CDR1 SGHDN and CDR2 FVKESK. With 6 bases removed from V and 3 bases from J, the gap between germline ends came to 9 bases. This CDR3 region has 12 residues. CDR3 sequence: CASSLQGYEQYV. The CDR3 DNA follows: TGTGCCAGCAGTTTACAGGGCTACGAGCAGTACGTC.

The V and J genes are TRBV28 and TRBJ1-4; TRBD1 aligns across 7 bases. The germline V gene has CDR1 MDHEN and CDR2 SYDVKM. V dropped 3 bases and J dropped 0; count of bases not matched to a gene: 7. The CDR3 extends over 17 amino acids. The chain's CDR3 is CASSFPTGSATNEKLFF. CDR3 in DNA: TGTGCCAGCAGTTTCCCGACAGGGTCTGCAACTAATGAAAAACTGTTTTTT.

V is TRBV7-2 and J is TRBJ2-6; 8 positions agree with TRBD1. With V trimmed by 5 bases and J by 0 bases, 6 bases remained unmatched. CDR1 is SGHTA and CDR2 is FQGNSA in the germline V gene. The CDR3 extends over 17 amino acids. The CDR3: CASSQQGVSSGANVLTF. The CDR3 DNA reads as TGTGCCAGCAGCCAACAGGGGGTCAGCTCTGGGGCCAACGTCCTGACTTTC. Variable domain in full (rest from reference TRBV7-2 and TRBJ2-6): GAGVSQSPSNKVTEKGKDVELRCDPISGHTALYWYRQSLGQGLEFLIYFQGNSAPDKSGLPSDRFSAERTGGSVSTLTIQRTQQEDSAVYLCASSQQGVSSGANVLTFGAGSRLTVL.

The chain recombines TRBV18 with TRBJ2-5, with D perhaps matching TRBD1 or TRBD2 (5 bases each). V lost 6 bases, J lost 4 bases, and 12 bases lay in between. This CDR3 is 13 amino acids long. The germline gives CDR1 KGHSH, CDR2 LQKENI. The CDR3 spells CASSLKGRETQYF. The CDR3 nucleotides read TGTGCCAGCTCCCTAAAGGGGAGAGAGACCCAGTACTTC.

The chain recombines TRBV7-9 with TRBJ1-2; 10 bases agree with TRBD1. The CDR3 runs to 13 residues. Looked up from germline, CDR1 is SEHNR and CDR2 is FQNEAQ (reference sequence). Germline trimming cut 3 bases from V and 8 bases from J; bases unmatched to any gene: 3. Written as DNA, the CDR3 is TGTGCCAGCAGCTTGGACAGGGGGAGGGGCTACACCTTC. The encoded protein is CASSLDRGRGYTF. Variable domain in full (rest from reference TRBV7-9 and TRBJ1-2): DTGVSQNPRHKITKRGQNVTFRCDPISEHNRLYWYRQTLGQGPEFLTYFQNEAQLEKSRLLSDRFSAERPKGSFSTLEIQRTEQGDSAMYLCASSLDRGRGYTFGSGTRLTVV.

This clone is judged medium-sized. The gene calls are TRBV4-1 and TRBJ2-7; possible D gene TRBD1, 5 bases. The V end was cut by 2 bases, the J end by 0 bases, with 8 bases between. The CDR3 covers 14 residues. From germline, CDR1 is MGHRA and CDR2 YSYEKL. CDR3 sequence reads: CASSQIQGSYEQYF. The DNA of the CDR3 is TGCGCCAGCAGCCAAATCCAGGGCTCCTACGAGCAGTACTTC.

The J gene is TRBJ2-3, the V gene TRBV5-6; 13 nucleotides align to TRBD2. The CDR3 is 15 amino acids. V shed 3 bases and J 5 bases; nucleotides not matched to a gene: 3. Germline CDR1 reads SGHDT; CDR2 reads YYEEEE. The CDR3 region has the DNA TGTGCCAGCAGCTCACTAGCGGGGGGGCAAGATACGCAGTATTTT. The encoded protein is CASSSLAGGQDTQYF.

In its sample, this clone was seen a few times. This chain links TRBV6-5 with TRBJ1-2, with D maybe TRBD1 (5 bases). The CDR3 covers 14 residues. The germline V and J ends were trimmed by 6 bases and 5 bases, with 16 bases remaining between them. Germline loops: CDR1 MNHEY, CDR2 SVGAGI. As DNA, the CDR3 is TGTGCCAGCAGCCTCGGTGGGGGAAAATATGGCTACACCTTC. Protein product: CASSLGGGKYGYTF.

The rearrangement links TRBV30 to TRBJ1-3; 8 positions agree with TRBD1. The CDR3 loop spans 16 amino acids. Per the germline V gene, CDR1 is GTSNPN and CDR2 is SVGIG (reference sequence). The V and J ends lost 3 bases and 0 bases, in that order; junction bases with no gene match: 7. Here the CDR3 reads CAWRAGGYFSGNTIYF. CDR3 nucleotide sequence: TGTGCCTGGAGGGCAGGGGGCTATTTCTCTGGAAACACCATATATTTT.

This clone was seen a few times. The chain combines TRBV7-8 with TRBJ2-7; a possible D gene is TRBD1 (6 bases). The CDR3 length is 14 residues. CDR1 is SGHVS, CDR2 FQNEAQ, per germline. Trimming removed 3 bases at V and 4 bases at J, with 13 bases between. CDR3 sequence: CASSFTGQSYEQYF. The CDR3 bases are TGTGCCAGCAGCTTCACCGGACAGTCATACGAGCAGTACTTC.

This rearrangement joins TRBV5-1 to TRBJ1-1; D is uncertain. Germline assignment: CDR1 SGHRS and CDR2 YFSETQ. V was trimmed by 0 bases and J by 4 bases, leaving 13 bases between them. This CDR3 spans 15 amino acids. The CDR3 sequence: CASSLEYGQVTEAFF. CDR3 sequence (DNA): TGCGCCAGCAGCTTGGAGTATGGTCAGGTCACTGAAGCTTTCTTT.

In this sample, this clone turned up a few times. This chain links TRBV29-1 with TRBJ1-4; D gene ambiguous. Germline CDR1 reads SQVTM; CDR2 reads ANQGSEA. The CDR3 totals 17 residues. V was cut by 3 bases and J by 7 bases, with 24 bases left in between. This CDR3 reads CSVDNPSGGNEGEKLFF. CDR3 DNA: TGCAGCGTTGATAACCCTTCTGGTGGGAATGAAGGTGAAAAACTGTTTTTT.

The table lists this clone with a count of one. This chain uses TRBV11-2 with TRBJ2-5; D gene uncertain. The J call may be in error: the DNA end matches TRBJ2-7 better. This CDR3 is built from 14 residues. Germline V CDR1 and CDR2: SGHAT, FQNNGV. The CDR3 bases are TGTGCCAGCAGCTTAGAGGCGCGCTTGGCCGAGCAGTACTTC. Amino acids: CASSLEARLAEQYF.

The chain links TRBV5-4 to TRBJ1-2; 9 bases align to TRBD1. The J segment lost 6 bases and the V segment lost 3 bases, leaving 3 bases of the junction unmatched. CDR1 and CDR2 from the germline V gene are SGHNT and YYREEE (reference sequence). This CDR3 region has 13 residues. The CDR3 DNA reads TGTGCCAGCAGCTCCACAGGGGGCGATGGCTACACCTTC. Its translation: CASSSTGGDGYTF.

This chain connects TRBV5-6 to TRBJ2-1; D gene unclear. The CDR3 is 14 amino acids. Germline CDR1 SGHDT, CDR2 YYEEEE. V lost 0 bases and J 4 bases, leaving 8 bases between the germline ends. CDR3 region: CASSLVSVYNEQFF. The DNA of the CDR3 is TGTGCCAGCAGCTTGGTATCCGTGTACAATGAGCAGTTCTTC.

CDR3 sequence (DNA): TGTGCCAGCTGGGACATTACCTACGAGCAGTACGTC. Its translation is CASWDITYEQYV. The genes are TRBV6-1 and TRBJ2-7, with TRBD1 as a possible D gene (6 bases). CDR1 MNHNS and CDR2 SASEGT come from the germline V gene. CDR3 length: 12 amino acids. With 8 bases removed from V and 2 bases from J, the gap between germline ends came to 10 bases.

The genes are TRBV2 and TRBJ2-2; perhaps D is TRBD1 or TRBD2 (5 bases each). Trimming took 7 bases from V and 5 from J, leaving 17 bases between them. Germline V gives CDR1 SNHLY, CDR2 FYNNEI. The CDR3 runs 15 residues. The CDR3 spells CASTLGTVGTGELFF. DNA for the CDR3: TGTGCCAGCACGTTGGGGACGGTGGGGACCGGGGAGCTGTTTTTT. Full variable domain (rest looked up from reference TRBV2 and TRBJ2-2): EPEVTQTPSHQVTQMGQEVILRCVPISNHLYFYWYRQILGQKVEFLVSFYNNEISEKSEIFDDQFSVERPDGSNFTLKIRSTKLEDSAMYFCASTLGTVGTGELFFGEGSRLTVL.

The V and J genes are TRBV4-1 and TRBJ2-7; D possibly matches TRBD1 or TRBD2 (5 bases each). V lost 0 bases, J lost 2 bases, and 8 bases lay in between. The CDR3 consists of 14 residues. The germline gives CDR1 MGHRA, CDR2 YSYEKL. The CDR3 is CASSQDEGTYEQYV. DNA of the CDR3: TGCGCCAGCAGCCAAGATGAGGGGACCTACGAGCAGTACGTC.

This chain links TRBV5-8 with TRBJ2-1, with D perhaps TRBD1 (5 bases). V lost 1 base to trimming and J lost 9 bases, with 14 bases between them. CDR1 is SGHTS and CDR2 is YDEGEE in the germline V gene. This CDR3 spans 14 amino acids. CDR3 in amino acids: CASSLPPQGGEQFF. In DNA, the CDR3 is TGTGCCAGCAGCTTGCCCCCGCAGGGCGGTGAGCAGTTCTTC.

This clone was seen only once. The chain employs TRBV6-6 and TRBJ1-6; 8 nucleotides agree with TRBD1. Germline V gives CDR1 MNHNY, CDR2 SVGAGI (reference sequence). CDR3 length equals 15 residues. V shed 6 bases, J shed 6 bases, and the junction held 7 bases outside the gene matches. CDR3 sequence: CASRGGTGTNSPLHF. For the CDR3, the DNA is TGTGCCAGCAGGGGGGGGACAGGCACTAATTCACCCCTCCACTTT.

The chain joins TRBV2 to TRBJ1-1; possibly TRBD1 for D (5 bases). The ends were cut back, 5 bases at V and 8 bases at J, with 12 bases in the middle. The CDR3 length is 12 residues. The germline V gene has CDR1 SNHLY and CDR2 FYNNEI. The CDR3: CASSLREGEAFF. CDR3 nucleotides: TGTGCCAGCAGTCTCAGGGAGGGGGAAGCTTTCTTT.

The chain uses TRBV10-3 and TRBJ2-3; no firm D call. The CDR3 sequence is 13 residues long. CDR1 and CDR2 from the germline V gene are ENHRY and SYGVKD. Trimming removed 6 bases from V and 4 bases from J, with 11 bases in between. As DNA, the CDR3 is TGTGCCATCAGGGCGTCATCGGCAGATACGCAGTATTTT. Translating gives CAIRASSADTQYF.

The chain has TRBV28 and TRBJ1-6; D gene unclear. The CDR3 length is 12 residues. Germline CDR1 is MDHEN and CDR2 is SYDVKM. The ends were cut back, 2 bases at V and 10 bases at J, with 6 bases in the middle. This CDR3 reads CASSLPSSPLHF. In nucleotides, the CDR3 is TGTGCCAGCAGTTTACCCTCCTCACCCCTCCACTTT.

The chain uses TRBV5-1 and TRBJ1-3, with D perhaps matching TRBD1 (5 bases). CDR1 is SGHRS, CDR2 YFSETQ, per germline. The ends were cut back, 0 bases at V and 2 bases at J, with 6 bases in the middle. The CDR3 loop spans 14 amino acids. CDR3: CASSLGGTGNTIYF. In nucleotides, the CDR3 is TGCGCCAGCAGCTTGGGGGGGACTGGAAACACCATATATTTT.

The chain has TRBV4-2 and TRBJ1-2, with a tentative D call TRBD1 (5 bases). The CDR3 extends over 13 amino acids. Trimming left V 5 bases short and J 5 bases short, with 12 bases between. CDR1 is LGHNA and CDR2 is YNFKEQ in the germline V gene. The CDR3 DNA reads as TGTGCCAGCAGCGTGCAGGGACCTTATGGCTACACCTTC. It translates to CASSVQGPYGYTF.

The chain links TRBV10-3 to TRBJ1-2, with TRBD1 matching over 7 bases. J was trimmed by 0 bases and V by 6 bases; bases with no gene match: 4. There are 14 residues in the CDR3. Germline V gives CDR1 ENHRY, CDR2 SYGVKD. The CDR3 is CAISQDRTNYGYTF. CDR3 DNA sequence: TGTGCCATCAGCCAGGACAGGACTAACTATGGCTACACCTTC.

The chain joins TRBV9 to TRBJ1-5, with TRBD1 matching 9 bases. There are 14 residues in the CDR3. After removal of 4 bases from V and 6 bases from J, the junction contained 5 bases not matched to a gene. The germline gives CDR1 SGDLS, CDR2 YYNGEE. In DNA, the CDR3 is TGTGCCAGCAGCCCTGGGACAGGGAGTCAGCCCCAGCATTTT. Amino acids: CASSPGTGSQPQHF.

The chain employs TRBV21-1 and TRBJ2-7; the DNA was not used to check the table's D call, TRBD2. TRBV21-1 is tagged as a pseudogene. The CDR3 has 18 residues. The CDR3 bases are TGTGCCAGCAGCCCCGGGACTAGCGGAACTTTTAGCTCCTACGAGCAGTACTTC. Translated, it gives CASSPGTSGTFSSYEQYF.

This sequence joins TRBV5-8 and TRBJ1-3; D not certain. The CDR3 has 15 residues. V dropped 4 bases and J dropped 0 bases, with 11 bases sitting between them. CDR1 is SGHTS and CDR2 is YDEGEE in the germline V gene. CDR3 sequence reads: CASSRTENSGNTIYF. In DNA form, the CDR3 reads TGTGCCAGCAGCCGGACGGAAAACTCTGGAAACACCATATATTTT.